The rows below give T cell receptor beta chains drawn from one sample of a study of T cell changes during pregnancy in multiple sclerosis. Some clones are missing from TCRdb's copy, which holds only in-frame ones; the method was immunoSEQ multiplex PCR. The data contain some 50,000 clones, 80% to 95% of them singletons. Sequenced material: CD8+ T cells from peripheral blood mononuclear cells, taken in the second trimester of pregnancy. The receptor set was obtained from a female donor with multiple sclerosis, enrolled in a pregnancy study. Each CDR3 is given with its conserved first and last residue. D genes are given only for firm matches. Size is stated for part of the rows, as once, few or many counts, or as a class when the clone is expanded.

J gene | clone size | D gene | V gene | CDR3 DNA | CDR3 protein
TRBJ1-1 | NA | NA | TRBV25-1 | TGTGCCAGCAGTGAAGCCCGGGGGAGGATGAACACTGAAGCTTTCTTT | CASSEARGRMNTEAFF
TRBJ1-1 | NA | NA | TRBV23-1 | TGCGCCAGCAGTCTAGGGGACACTGAAGCTTTCTTT | CASSLGDTEAFF
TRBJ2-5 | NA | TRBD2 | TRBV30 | TGTGCCTGGAGAAGGGGACTAGAAGAGACCCAGTACTTC | CAWRRGLEETQYF
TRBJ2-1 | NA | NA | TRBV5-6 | TGTGCCAGCAGCCCGCCGCCCATGGTGAGCTCCTACAATGAGCAGTTCTTC | CASSPPPMVSSYNEQFF
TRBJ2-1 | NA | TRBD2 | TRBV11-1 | TGTGCCAGCAGCTTACTAGCGGGGAGCTCCTACAATGAGCAGTTCTTC | CASSLLAGSSYNEQFF
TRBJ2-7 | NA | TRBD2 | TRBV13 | TGTGCCAGCAGCTTAGTTCGTGGGGGGGGTATCTACGAGCAGTACTTC | CASSLVRGGGIYEQYF
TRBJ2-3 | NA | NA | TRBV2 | TGTGCCAGCAGAACAGGGATCACAGATACGCAGTATTTT | CASRTGITDTQYF
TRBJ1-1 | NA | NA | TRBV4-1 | TGCGCCAGCAGCCAAGGCAGGGGCACTGAAGCTTTCTTT | CASSQGRGTEAFF
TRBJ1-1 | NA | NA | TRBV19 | TGTGCCAGTAGTAACCCATGGAGCACTGAAGCTTTCTTT | CASSNPWSTEAFF
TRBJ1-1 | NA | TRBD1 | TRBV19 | TGTGCCAGTAATGAAGACAGGGGAGTAAGGACTGAAGCTTTCTTT | CASNEDRGVRTEAFF
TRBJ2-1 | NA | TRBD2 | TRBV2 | TGTGCCAGCAGTGGGCTAGCGGGCTCCTACAATGAGCAGTTCTTC | CASSGLAGSYNEQFF
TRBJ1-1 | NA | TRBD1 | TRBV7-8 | TGTGCCAGCAGCTTGGAGCCGGGGACAGGAATGAACACTGAAGCTTTCTTT | CASSLEPGTGMNTEAFF
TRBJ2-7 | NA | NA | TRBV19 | TGTGCCAGTAGCACTTTGGGAGGGGACAGGTTGTACGAGCAGTACTTC | CASSTLGGDRLYEQYF
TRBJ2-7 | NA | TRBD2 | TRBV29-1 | TGCAGCGTCCTGGGGGTAGCGGGAACCTACGAGCAGTACTTC | CSVLGVAGTYEQYF
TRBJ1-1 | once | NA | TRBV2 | TGTGCCACCTATGACAGGCTCACTGAAGCTTTCTTT | CATYDRLTEAFF
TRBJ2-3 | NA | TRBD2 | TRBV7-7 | TGTGCTAGCAGCCCCACGGCGGGGGGGCTTCCAGATACGCAGTATTTT | CASSPTAGGLPDTQYF
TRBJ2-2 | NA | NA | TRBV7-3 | TGTGCCAGCAGCCTCCTCACCGGGGAGCTGTTTTTT | CASSLLTGELFF
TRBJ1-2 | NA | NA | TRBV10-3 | TGTGCCATCAGTGAGTCGAGTCCAGGGGCAAATGGCTACACCTTC | CAISESSPGANGYTF
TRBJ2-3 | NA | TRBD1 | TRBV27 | TGTGCCAGCAGGACAGGGATCGATACGCAGTATTTT | CASRTGIDTQYF
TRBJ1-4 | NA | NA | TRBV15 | TGTGCCACCAGATTGGGCATGACTAATGAAAAACTGTTTTTT | CATRLGMTNEKLFF
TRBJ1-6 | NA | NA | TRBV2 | TGTGCCAGCAGTGAATCCCACCAGTCACCCCTCCACTTT | CASSESHQSPLHF
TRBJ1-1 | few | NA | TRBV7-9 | TGTGCCAGCAGCTTAGGACAGAACACTGAAGCTTTCTTT | CASSLGQNTEAFF
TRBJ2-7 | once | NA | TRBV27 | TGTGCCAGCAGTTCCGGGTATAGCTCCTACGAGCAGTACTTC | CASSSGYSSYEQYF
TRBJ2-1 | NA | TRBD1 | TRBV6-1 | TGTGCCAGCAGTGATAGGACAGGGGGCGTCGATGAGCAGTTCTTC | CASSDRTGGVDEQFF
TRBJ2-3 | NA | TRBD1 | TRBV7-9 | TGTGCCAGCAGCTTAGCAGGGCAGGGGGCAGATACGCAGTATTTT | CASSLAGQGADTQYF
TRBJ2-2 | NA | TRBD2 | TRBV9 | TGTGCCAGCAGCGCCGGGACTAGCGTTGGTTCCGGGGAGCTGTTTTTT | CASSAGTSVGSGELFF
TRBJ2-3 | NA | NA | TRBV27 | TGTGCCAGCAGTCTCCGTGGGACTAGCACAGATACGCAGTATTTT | CASSLRGTSTDTQYF
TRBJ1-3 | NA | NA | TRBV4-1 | TGCGCCAGCAGCCAAGACAGAAACTCTGGAAACACCATATATTTT | CASSQDRNSGNTIYF
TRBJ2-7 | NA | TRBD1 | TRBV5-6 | TGTGCCAGCAGCCACGGACAGGTCTACGAGCAGTACTTC | CASSHGQVYEQYF
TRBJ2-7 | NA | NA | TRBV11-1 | TGTGCCAGCAGCGACAGGGCGGGGGGCTCCTACGAGCAGTACTTC | CASSDRAGGSYEQYF
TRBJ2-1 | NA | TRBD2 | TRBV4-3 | TGCGCCAGCAGCCCCCCCGGGGGGGATGAGCAGTTCTTC | CASSPPGGDEQFF
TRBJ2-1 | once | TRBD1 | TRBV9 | TGTGCCAGCAGCGTGACGGGACAGGGCAATGAGCAGTTCTTC | CASSVTGQGNEQFF
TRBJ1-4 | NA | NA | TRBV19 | TGTGCCAGTAGTATGTGGGGGGTCAAGGAAAAACTGTTTTTT | CASSMWGVKEKLFF
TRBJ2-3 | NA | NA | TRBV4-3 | TGCGCCAGCAGCCACTCGTTGAGGGATACGCAGTATTTT | CASSHSLRDTQYF
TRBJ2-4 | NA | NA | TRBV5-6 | TGTGCCAGCAGCTTGACAGGGACCATTCAGTACTTC | CASSLTGTIQYF
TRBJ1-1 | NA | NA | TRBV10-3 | TGTGCCATCAGCCCCGGGGGAGGCGACACTGAAGCTTTCTTT | CAISPGGGDTEAFF
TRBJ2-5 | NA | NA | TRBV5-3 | TGTGCCAGAAGCTTGGCGTGCCAAGAGACCCAGTACTTC | CARSLACQETQYF
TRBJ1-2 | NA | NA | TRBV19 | TGTGCCAGTATCGGTTCAGGGGTGAGGGGCTACACCTTC | CASIGSGVRGYTF
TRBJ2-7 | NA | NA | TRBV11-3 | TGTGCCAGCAGCTTAGGTTCAGGGGATTTACCCTACGAGCAGTACTTC | CASSLGSGDLPYEQYF